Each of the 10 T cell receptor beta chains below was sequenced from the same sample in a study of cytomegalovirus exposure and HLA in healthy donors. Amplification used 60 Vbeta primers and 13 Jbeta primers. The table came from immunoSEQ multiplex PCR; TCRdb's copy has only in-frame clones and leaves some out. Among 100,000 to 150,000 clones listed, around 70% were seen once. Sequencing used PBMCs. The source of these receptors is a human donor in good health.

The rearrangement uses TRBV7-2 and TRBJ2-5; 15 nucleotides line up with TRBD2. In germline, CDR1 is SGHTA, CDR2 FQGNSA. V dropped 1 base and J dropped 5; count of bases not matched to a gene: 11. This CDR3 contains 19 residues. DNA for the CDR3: TGTGCCAGCAGCTTAGGCCCGGGACTAGCGGGAGGAATTGCTGAGACCCAGTACTTC. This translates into CASSLGPGLAGGIAETQYF. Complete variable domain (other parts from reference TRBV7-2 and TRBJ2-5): GAGVSQSPSNKVTEKGKDVELRCDPISGHTALYWYRQSLGQGLEFLIYFQGNSAPDKSGLPSDRFSAERTGGSVSTLTIQRTQQEDSAVYLCASSLGPGLAGGIAETQYFGPGTRLLVL.

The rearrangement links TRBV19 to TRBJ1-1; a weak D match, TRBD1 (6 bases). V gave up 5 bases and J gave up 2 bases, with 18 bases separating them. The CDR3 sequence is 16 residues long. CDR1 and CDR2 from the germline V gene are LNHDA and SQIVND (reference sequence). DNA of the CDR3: TGTGCCAGTAGTTCCCGAGGGACAACCGGCAACACTGAAGCTTTCTTT. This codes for CASSSRGTTGNTEAFF.

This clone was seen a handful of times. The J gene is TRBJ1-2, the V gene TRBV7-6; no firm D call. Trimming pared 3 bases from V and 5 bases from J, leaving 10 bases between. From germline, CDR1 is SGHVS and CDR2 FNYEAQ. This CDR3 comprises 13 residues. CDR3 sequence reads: CASSFGTEYGYTF. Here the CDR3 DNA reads TGTGCCAGCAGCTTCGGAACAGAATATGGCTACACCTTC.

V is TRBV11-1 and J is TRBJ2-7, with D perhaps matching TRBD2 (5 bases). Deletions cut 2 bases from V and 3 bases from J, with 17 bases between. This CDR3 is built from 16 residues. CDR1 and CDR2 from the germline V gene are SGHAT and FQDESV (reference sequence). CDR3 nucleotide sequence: TGTGCCAGCAGCTTAAATAGGAACCTAGCCATCTACGAGCAGTACTTC. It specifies CASSLNRNLAIYEQYF.

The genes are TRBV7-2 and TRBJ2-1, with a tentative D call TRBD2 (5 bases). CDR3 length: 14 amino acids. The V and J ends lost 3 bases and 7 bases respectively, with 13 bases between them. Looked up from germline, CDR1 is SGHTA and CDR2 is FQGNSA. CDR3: CASSLGYAGNEQFF. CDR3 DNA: TGTGCCAGCAGCTTGGGGTATGCGGGTAATGAGCAGTTCTTC.

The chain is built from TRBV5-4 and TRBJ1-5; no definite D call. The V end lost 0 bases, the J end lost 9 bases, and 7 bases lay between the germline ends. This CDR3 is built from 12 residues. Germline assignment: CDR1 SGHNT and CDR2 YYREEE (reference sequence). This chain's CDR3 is CASSLEAGPQHF. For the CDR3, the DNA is TGTGCCAGCAGCTTGGAAGCGGGGCCCCAGCATTTT.

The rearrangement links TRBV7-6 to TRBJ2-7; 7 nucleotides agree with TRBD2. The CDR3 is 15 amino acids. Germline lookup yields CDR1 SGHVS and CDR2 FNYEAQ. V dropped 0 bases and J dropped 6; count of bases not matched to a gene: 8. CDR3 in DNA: TGTGCCAGCAGCTTAGCGGTGGGAGGGCCGCGCGAGCAGTACTTC. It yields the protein CASSLAVGGPREQYF.

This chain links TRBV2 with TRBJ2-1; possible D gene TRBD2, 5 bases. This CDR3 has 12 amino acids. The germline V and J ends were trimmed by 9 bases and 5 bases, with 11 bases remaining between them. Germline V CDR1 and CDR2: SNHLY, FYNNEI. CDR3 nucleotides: TGTGCCAGTGCGGACTGGGACAATGAGCAGTTCTTC. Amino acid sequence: CASADWDNEQFF.

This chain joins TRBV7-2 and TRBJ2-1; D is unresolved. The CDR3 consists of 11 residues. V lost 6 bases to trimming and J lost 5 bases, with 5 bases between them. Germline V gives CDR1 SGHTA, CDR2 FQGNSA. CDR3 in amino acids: CASRNNNEQFF. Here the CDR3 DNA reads TGTGCCAGCAGGAACAACAATGAGCAGTTCTTC. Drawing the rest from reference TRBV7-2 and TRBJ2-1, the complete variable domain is GAGVSQSPSNKVTEKGKDVELRCDPISGHTALYWYRQSLGQGLEFLIYFQGNSAPDKSGLPSDRFSAERTGGSVSTLTIQRTQQEDSAVYLCASRNNNEQFFGPGTRLTVL.

The CDR3 region has the DNA TGTGCCAGCAGTTTCCCCGGGTCCTACGAGCAGTACTTC. This encodes CASSFPGSYEQYF. This sequence joins TRBV27 and TRBJ2-7; D unresolved. This CDR3 is built from 13 residues. CDR1 MNHEY and CDR2 SMNVEV come from the germline V gene (reference sequence). Trimming left V 3 bases short and J 1 base short, with 7 bases between.